Listed here are 28 T cell receptor beta chains from one sample, sequenced in a study of T cell clones after liver transplantation. The protocol was immunoSEQ multiplex PCR, while the TCRdb copy is restricted to in-frame clones and leaves out a portion. The repertoire has tens of thousands of clones, 70% to 90% of them found once; the top ten carry about 2.5%. Sequenced material: CD4+ T cells from blood, taken at the 22-month timepoint. These receptors originate from a human patient who received a liver transplant. Some T cells may arise from the graft donor.

This clone was seen only once. J is TRBJ2-5 and V is TRBV29-1; 7 nucleotides match TRBD1. Germline assignment: CDR1 SQVTM and CDR2 ANQGSEA. J gave up 4 bases and V 5 bases, and 10 bases lay outside the gene matches. The CDR3 is 14 amino acids. CDR3 in DNA: TGCAGCGTTAACCACAGGGGAAAAGGAGAGACCCAGTACTTC. It specifies CSVNHRGKGETQYF.

The chain carries TRBV20-1 and TRBJ1-2, with D unclear. V was trimmed by 3 bases and J by 7 bases, leaving 9 bases between them. This CDR3 region has 11 residues. Looked up from germline, CDR1 is DFQATT and CDR2 is SNEGSKA (reference sequence). DNA of the CDR3: TGCAGTGCTAGGTTGAGCGCTGGCTACACCTTC. It translates to CSARLSAGYTF.

The chain joins TRBV7-9 to TRBJ2-7; D not certain. The CDR3 sequence is 12 residues long. Germline CDR1 reads SEHNR; CDR2 reads FQNEAQ (reference sequence). With 1 base removed from V and 3 bases from J, the gap between germline ends came to 4 bases. CDR3 in amino acids: CASSLGDYEQYF. The CDR3 DNA reads TGTGCCAGCAGCTTAGGGGACTACGAGCAGTACTTC. The whole variable domain, remainder taken from reference TRBV7-9 and TRBJ2-7, is DTGVSQNPRHKITKRGQNVTFRCDPISEHNRLYWYRQTLGQGPEFLTYFQNEAQLEKSRLLSDRFSAERPKGSFSTLEIQRTEQGDSAMYLCASSLGDYEQYFGPGTRLTVT.

The V and J genes are TRBV5-4 and TRBJ2-7; tentative D call: TRBD2 (6 bases). Trimming removed 1 base at V and 2 bases at J, with 10 bases between. Germline values: CDR1 SGHNT, CDR2 YYREEE (reference sequence). The CDR3 loop spans 14 amino acids. Here the CDR3 reads CASSLIGRTYEQYF. In nucleotides, the CDR3 is TGTGCCAGCAGCTTGATCGGGAGAACCTACGAGCAGTACTTC.

This sequence joins TRBV10-3 and TRBJ2-1; 13 bases agree with TRBD2. Germline loops: CDR1 ENHRY, CDR2 SYGVKD. CDR3 length: 14 residues. The junction had 1 base not matched to a gene; V was cut back by 6 bases and J by 5 bases. The CDR3 nucleotides are TGTGCCATCAGAGGACTAGCGGGGGACAATGAGCAGTTCTTC. Protein sequence: CAIRGLAGDNEQFF.

Judged by abundance, this clone is medium-sized. The genes are TRBV30 and TRBJ1-2; D ambiguous. Germline loops: CDR1 GTSNPN, CDR2 SVGIG (reference sequence). The ends were cut back, 1 base at V and 11 bases at J, with 11 bases in the middle. This CDR3 comprises 11 residues. CDR3 in amino acids: CAWSAINVYTF. The CDR3 region has the DNA TGTGCCTGGAGTGCAATAAATGTGTACACCTTC.

The chain couples TRBV5-1 to TRBJ2-1, with 11 bases identical to TRBD1. Germline CDR1 is SGHRS and CDR2 is YFSETQ. The CDR3 runs to 16 residues. Unmatched junction bases numbered 4, after V lost 0 bases and J lost 5 bases. As DNA, the CDR3 is TGCGCCAGCAGCTTGGCGGGACAGGGGGTCAACAATGAGCAGTTCTTC. This translates into CASSLAGQGVNNEQFF.

The V call is TRBV29-1, the J call TRBJ2-2, with 10 bases fitting TRBD1. CDR3 length equals 15 residues. The V gene end was trimmed by 6 bases and the J gene end by 5 bases; junction bases not matched to a gene: 9. Germline values: CDR1 SQVTM, CDR2 ANQGSEA. CDR3 DNA: TGCAGCGTGCGGGCCGGGACAGGGGTTACCGGGGAGCTGTTTTTT. Translation gives CSVRAGTGVTGELFF.

V usage is TRBV28 and J usage is TRBJ2-5; TRBD1 might be the D (6 bases). The CDR3 has 12 amino acids. Germline values: CDR1 MDHEN, CDR2 SYDVKM. V lost 6 bases to trimming and J lost 5 bases, with 10 bases between them. Written as DNA, the CDR3 is TGTGCCAGCAGCATCGACAGGGAGACCCAGTACTTC. It codes for CASSIDRETQYF.

This clone was seen more than once but under ten times. This chain connects TRBV15 to TRBJ1-5; unclear D gene. The CDR3 spans 15 residues. Trimming removed 5 bases at V and 11 bases at J, with 22 bases between. Germline V gene data show CDR1 as LNHNV and CDR2 as YYDKDF (reference sequence). The CDR3 here is CATSLNIGISGTQHF. DNA for the CDR3: TGTGCCACCAGCCTAAACATTGGAATAAGTGGGACCCAGCATTTT.

The gene calls are TRBV9 and TRBJ2-5, with 10 bases that match TRBD1. V shed 1 base, J shed 3 bases, and the junction held 6 bases outside the gene matches. Per germline, CDR1 SGDLS and CDR2 YYNGEE. The CDR3 runs to 16 residues. CDR3 coding DNA: TGTGCCAGCAGCGTACACGGGGGGACAGGGGAAGAGACCCAGTACTTC. Amino acids: CASSVHGGTGEETQYF.

The V call is TRBV5-1, the J call TRBJ2-3, with D possibly matching TRBD2 (6 bases). The CDR3 sequence is 13 residues long. Trimming removed 3 bases at V and 6 bases at J, with 11 bases between. Per the germline V gene, CDR1 is SGHRS and CDR2 is YFSETQ. CDR3 sequence: CASSSTSSDTQYF. The CDR3 DNA follows: TGCGCCAGCAGCTCGACTAGTTCTGATACGCAGTATTTT.

This chain joins TRBV15 and TRBJ2-2; 7 nucleotides line up with TRBD1. Germline V gives CDR1 LNHNV, CDR2 YYDKDF (reference sequence). This CDR3 has 15 residues. The junction had 5 bases not matched to a gene; V was cut back by 4 bases and J by 3 bases. The CDR3 nucleotides are TGTGCCACCAGCAAGGGGACAGACTACACCGGGGAGCTGTTTTTT. It translates to CATSKGTDYTGELFF.

This chain links TRBV7-2 with TRBJ2-7; 8 nucleotides align to TRBD1. There are 19 residues in the CDR3. V lost 1 base and J lost 2; bases outside the gene matches: 16. CDR1 and CDR2 from the germline V gene are SGHTA and FQGNSA. The CDR3 DNA is TGTGCCAGCAGCTTAGTTAGTACAGACCTATTGGGACAGGCCTACGAGCAGTACTTC. This sequence encodes CASSLVSTDLLGQAYEQYF. The full variable domain, completed using reference TRBV7-2 and TRBJ2-7, is GAGVSQSPSNKVTEKGKDVELRCDPISGHTALYWYRQSLGQGLEFLIYFQGNSAPDKSGLPSDRFSAERTGGSVSTLTIQRTQQEDSAVYLCASSLVSTDLLGQAYEQYFGPGTRLTVT.

J is TRBJ2-1 and V is TRBV11-2, with D possibly being TRBD2 (6 bases). CDR1 SGHAT and CDR2 FQNNGV come from the germline V gene. V was cut by 5 bases and J by 4 bases, with 15 bases left in between. This CDR3 is built from 15 residues. DNA of the CDR3: TGTGCCAGCAGCCGAACAGGTGGGACTTACAATGAGCAGTTCTTC. It encodes CASSRTGGTYNEQFF.

CDR3 protein: CASSPRGPQGHTQYF. CDR3 in DNA: TGTGCCAGCTCACCAAGGGGACCCCAAGGCCATACGCAGTATTTT. The rearrangement joins TRBV18 to TRBJ2-3; either TRBD1 or TRBD2 may fit D (5 bases each). The CDR3 is 15 amino acids. Germline V lookup: CDR1 KGHSH, CDR2 LQKENI. Trimming took 2 bases from V and 7 from J, leaving 16 bases between them.

The rearrangement links TRBV18 to TRBJ2-1; D unclear. CDR3 length equals 13 residues. CDR1 and CDR2 (germline): KGHSH, LQKENI. V was cut by 3 bases and J by 5 bases, with 8 bases left in between. The CDR3 DNA follows: TGTGCCAGCTCACCTTCAGGCAACAATGAGCAGTTCTTC. Its protein is CASSPSGNNEQFF.

J is TRBJ2-4 and V is TRBV5-1; 7 positions match TRBD1. The CDR3 covers 13 residues. The germline gives CDR1 SGHRS, CDR2 YFSETQ. The ends lost 3 bases at V and 9 bases at J; junction bases unmatched: 6. The CDR3 loop reads CASSYGTEGIQYF. The CDR3 DNA reads TGCGCCAGCAGCTACGGGACAGAGGGCATTCAGTACTTC.

J is TRBJ2-6 and V is TRBV5-1; D uncertain. This CDR3 is built from 18 residues. V gave up 0 bases and J gave up 0 bases, with 13 bases separating them. Germline assignment: CDR1 SGHRS and CDR2 YFSETQ. CDR3 loop: CASSLALLGYSGANVLTF. CDR3 nucleotide sequence: TGCGCCAGCAGCTTGGCCTTACTTGGGTACTCTGGGGCCAACGTCCTGACTTTC. The entire variable domain, with the rest obtained from reference TRBV5-1 and TRBJ2-6, is as follows: KAGVTQTPRYLIKTRGQQVTLSCSPISGHRSVSWYQQTPGQGLQFLFEYFSETQRNKGNFPGRFSGRQFSNSRSEMNVSTLELGDSALYLCASSLALLGYSGANVLTFGAGSRLTVL.

The CDR3: CASSPPGGDRYTDTQYF. The CDR3 DNA sequence: TGTGCCAGCTCACCACCGGGAGGGGACAGATACACAGATACGCAGTATTTT. This chain uses TRBV18 with TRBJ2-3; D tentatively reads TRBD1 or TRBD2 (7 bases each). The germline CDR1 and CDR2 sequences are KGHSH and LQKENI. This CDR3 region has 17 residues. V gave up 0 bases and J gave up 2 bases, with 15 bases separating them.

The chain employs TRBV30 and TRBJ2-1, with 11 positions matching TRBD2. The CDR3 covers 15 residues. The germline V gene has CDR1 GTSNPN and CDR2 SVGIG (reference sequence). V trimming: 0 bases; J trimming: 5 bases; junction bases outside the gene matches: 3. The DNA of the CDR3 is TGTGCCTGGAGTGTCGGGACTAGCGGACACAATGAGCAGTTCTTC. It codes for CAWSVGTSGHNEQFF. Full variable domain (rest looked up from reference TRBV30 and TRBJ2-1): SQTIHQWPATLVQPVGSPLSLECTVEGTSNPNLYWYRQAAGRGLQLLFYSVGIGQISSEVPQNLSASRPQDRQFILSSKKLLLSDSGFYLCAWSVGTSGHNEQFFGPGTRLTVL.

CDR3 bases: TGTGCCAGCAGGGACCAGGGACAGGTCAATCAGCCCCAGCATTTT. As protein: CASRDQGQVNQPQHF. V gene TRBV6-1 combines with J gene TRBJ1-5; 8 bases agree with TRBD1. This CDR3 is built from 15 residues. The trim removed 6 bases at V and 3 bases at J, leaving 7 bases unmatched. Germline V gene lookup returns CDR1 MNHNS and CDR2 SASEGT.

The V gene is TRBV7-2, the J gene TRBJ2-3; possible D gene TRBD2, 6 bases. V lost 5 bases, J lost 7 bases, and 28 bases lay in between. Germline-derived CDR1 and CDR2 are SGHTA and FQGNSA. This CDR3 region has 18 residues. The CDR3 DNA reads TGTGCCAGCAGCGGAAGACGGGTTTTGCGGGACGGACTGAATACGCAGTATTTT. It codes for CASSGRRVLRDGLNTQYF.

The chain combines TRBV21-1 with TRBJ1-1. TRBV21-1 is recorded as a pseudogene. There are 13 residues in the CDR3. The CDR3 region has the DNA TGTGCCAGCAACTTGAAAATGAACACTGAAGCTTTCTTT. Amino acids: CASNLKMNTEAFF.

In this sample, this clone turned up once. The chain recombines TRBV7-2 with TRBJ2-5; D might be TRBD1 (6 bases). This CDR3 comprises 15 residues. Germline V gene sequence: CDR1 SGHTA, CDR2 FQGNSA. Trimming removed 0 bases from V and 3 bases from J, with 11 bases in between. Here the CDR3 DNA reads TGTGCCAGCAGCTTAGCTACTGGACAGAAAGAGACCCAGTACTTC. Translating gives CASSLATGQKETQYF. Variable domain in full (rest from reference TRBV7-2 and TRBJ2-5): GAGVSQSPSNKVTEKGKDVELRCDPISGHTALYWYRQSLGQGLEFLIYFQGNSAPDKSGLPSDRFSAERTGGSVSTLTIQRTQQEDSAVYLCASSLATGQKETQYFGPGTRLLVL.

This clone was detected a few times. V and J are TRBV5-1 and TRBJ1-2, with D unclear. Trimming took off 0 bases at V and 2 bases at J, with 17 bases between the two ends. The V gene's germline CDR1 is SGHRS and CDR2 YFSETQ. This CDR3 comprises 17 residues. Written as DNA, the CDR3 is TGCGCCAGCAGCTTGGCCTCCCGGGGTGGGCAAAACTATGGCTACACCTTC. This codes for CASSLASRGGQNYGYTF.

The chain employs TRBV5-5 and TRBJ2-1, with D hard to call. This CDR3 contains 13 residues. With 2 bases removed from V and 10 bases from J, the gap between germline ends came to 13 bases. Germline values: CDR1 SGHKS, CDR2 YYEKEE (reference sequence). The CDR3 spells CASSFDAALEQFF. In DNA form, the CDR3 reads TGTGCCAGCAGCTTCGACGCGGCCCTAGAGCAGTTCTTC.

CDR3 nucleotide sequence: TGTGCCAGCTCAGCCAGGGATAGCAATCAGCCCCAGCATTTT. Protein: CASSARDSNQPQHF. The chain employs TRBV18 and TRBJ1-5; D may be TRBD1 (5 bases). The germline V gene encodes CDR1 KGHSH and CDR2 LQKENI. V gave up 5 bases and J gave up 0 bases, with 8 bases separating them. The CDR3 is 14 residues long.